The 10 T cell receptor beta chains reported below all come from one sample, sequenced in a study of blood T cell repertoires in COVID-19. Sequencing was performed with immunoSEQ multiplex PCR; in TCRdb, only in-frame clones are kept and a portion is missing. The table lists 350,000 to 400,000 clones, 85% to 90% of them singletons. The specimen was PBMCs or T cells enriched from blood (not recorded which). These receptors were taken from a man aged 18-30 years who had recovered from COVID-19.

This clone was detected once. The J gene is TRBJ2-1, the V gene TRBV7-6; TRBD2 aligns across 14 bases. The CDR3 runs 18 residues. Germline V CDR1 and CDR2: SGHVS, FNYEAQ. J lost 0 bases, V lost 2 bases, and 3 bases had no gene match. The CDR3 loop is CASSLRLAGGVSYNEQFF. The CDR3 DNA reads TGTGCCAGCAGCTTAAGACTAGCGGGAGGGGTCTCCTACAATGAGCAGTTCTTC.

The J gene is TRBJ2-5, the V gene TRBV5-4, with 8 positions matching TRBD2. Germline trimming cut 0 bases from V and 1 base from J; bases unmatched to any gene: 5. The CDR3 runs 16 residues. Germline V gives CDR1 SGHNT, CDR2 YYREEE (reference sequence). CDR3: CASSLAGGRSQETQYF. For the CDR3, the DNA is TGTGCCAGCAGCTTGGCTGGCGGGAGGAGCCAAGAGACCCAGTACTTC.

This clone was counted once. The chain couples TRBV19 to TRBJ1-5; no reliable D call. The CDR3 has 13 residues. V was shortened by 5 bases and J by 2 bases, with 7 bases between the two germline ends. Germline CDR1 is LNHDA and CDR2 is SQIVND (reference sequence). CDR3 in DNA: TGTGCCAGTAGTGCGGTCCGCAATCAGCCCCAGCATTTT. Encoded protein: CASSAVRNQPQHF. The complete variable domain, with remaining parts taken from reference TRBV19 and TRBJ1-5, reads DGGITQSPKYLFRKEGQNVTLSCEQNLNHDAMYWYRQDPGQGLRLIYYSQIVNDFQKGDIAEGYSVSREKKESFPLTVTSAQKNPTAFYLCASSAVRNQPQHFGDGTRLSIL.

This clone was seen only once. This rearrangement joins TRBV6-2 or TRBV6-3 to TRBJ2-7; TRBD2 aligns across 10 bases. Germline V gene lookup returns CDR1 MNHEY and CDR2 SVGEGT. V lost 4 bases, J lost 0 bases, and 12 bases stayed unmatched. There are 18 residues in the CDR3. Here the CDR3 DNA reads TGTGCCAGCAGTTCATACCGACTAGCGGGTACCCCCTCCTACGAGCAGTACTTC. This translates into CASSSYRLAGTPSYEQYF.

The V and J genes are TRBV4-3 and TRBJ1-1; a weak D match, TRBD1 (6 bases). Trimming left V 0 bases short and J 5 bases short, with 13 bases between. The CDR3 has 15 residues. CDR1 is LGHNA and CDR2 is YSLEER in the germline V gene. The CDR3 region is CASSQEMGQETEAFF. Written as DNA, the CDR3 is TGCGCCAGCAGCCAAGAAATGGGACAAGAGACTGAAGCTTTCTTT.

In DNA form, the CDR3 reads TGTGCCAGCAGCTTGCGTAGCGGGAGCGTAACCGGGGAGCTGTTTTTT. Its protein product is CASSLRSGSVTGELFF. The chain links TRBV5-4 to TRBJ2-2; 9 positions agree with TRBD2. Per germline, CDR1 SGHNT and CDR2 YYREEE (reference sequence). This CDR3 is built from 16 residues. Losses at the gene ends were 1 base for V and 5 bases for J; bases not matched to a gene: 6.

Concerning this clone: The identical CDR3 is also encoded by other nucleotide sequences in the sample. In DNA form, the CDR3 reads TGTGCCAGCTCTCCCAATGGACAGGGAGGGACTGAAGCTTTCTTT. Protein product: CASSPNGQGGTEAFF. The chain combines TRBV18 with TRBJ1-1, with 8 bases that match TRBD1. The length of the CDR3 is 15 residues. V lost 6 bases to trimming and J lost 5 bases; unmatched junction nucleotides: 11. Per the germline V gene, CDR1 is KGHSH and CDR2 is LQKENI.

The rearrangement uses TRBV24-1 and TRBJ2-1; TRBD2 is a possible D gene (5 bases). V was clipped by 2 bases and J by 9 bases, with 7 bases between them. The CDR3 runs 12 residues. Looked up from germline, CDR1 is KGHDR and CDR2 is SFDVKD. For the CDR3, the DNA is TGTGCCACCAGTGATTACCGGGGTGAGCAGTTCTTC. This gives the protein CATSDYRGEQFF.

In nucleotides, the CDR3 is TGTGCCAGCCAACCCCAGGGACATTTGAATGAAAAACTGTTTTTT. Translated: CASQPQGHLNEKLFF. The chain uses TRBV7-2 and TRBJ1-4; TRBD1 is a possible D gene (6 bases). With 8 bases removed from V and 5 bases from J, the gap between germline ends came to 18 bases. The germline V gene has CDR1 SGHTA and CDR2 FQGNSA. This CDR3 region has 15 residues.

This sequence joins TRBV4-1 and TRBJ2-3; 10 bases are shared with TRBD1. CDR1 is MGHRA and CDR2 is YSYEKL in the germline V gene. Trimming at V came to 0 bases and at J to 6 bases, leaving 3 bases not matched to a gene. This CDR3 comprises 15 residues. CDR3 sequence (DNA): TGCGCCAGCAGCCAAGAGGACAGGGGGGCCGATACGCAGTATTTT. Translating it yields CASSQEDRGADTQYF.